These 29 T cell receptor beta chains originate from one sample sequenced in a study of neurological immune-mediated disorders. TCRdb reprocessed the 5' RACE reads via MiXCR and lists one record per CDR3 protein. This repertoire shows 25,000 to 30,000 distinct CDR3 sequences, roughly 12% found once; its top ten account for about 7.2%. Material for sequencing was PBMCs. The receptors were gathered from a man between 60 and 75 years old in good health.

This clonotype appeared many times. The chain uses TRBV7-8 and TRBJ1-2; D is undetermined. Germline V gene sequence: CDR1 SGHVS, CDR2 FQNEAQ. The CDR3 is 13 amino acids. Trimming took 5 bases from V and 3 from J, leaving 10 bases between them. CDR3 sequence reads: CASSPRLDYGYTF. In DNA form, the CDR3 reads TGTGCCAGCAGCCCTCGACTGGACTATGGCTACACCTTC.

In its sample, this clonotype ranks as medium-sized. The genes are TRBV5-5 and TRBJ2-2, with TRBD2 as a possible D gene (6 bases). V was shortened by 2 bases and J by 2 bases, with 16 bases between the two germline ends. The CDR3 loop spans 17 amino acids. Per germline, CDR1 SGHKS and CDR2 YYEKEE (reference sequence). CDR3 protein: CASSFERRGRNTGELFF. CDR3 nucleotides: TGTGCCAGCAGCTTTGAGCGGAGGGGTCGAAACACCGGGGAGCTGTTTTTT. Complete variable domain (other parts from reference TRBV5-5 and TRBJ2-2): DAGVTQSPTHLIKTRGQQVTLRCSPISGHKSVSWYQQVLGQGPQFIFQYYEKEERGRGNFPDRFSARQFPNYSSELNVNALLLGDSALYLCASSFERRGRNTGELFFGEGSRLTVL.

The table lists this clonotype with many counts. The chain employs TRBV20-1 and TRBJ2-1; a weak D match, TRBD2 (5 bases). The CDR3 sequence is 14 residues long. The V end lost 4 bases, the J end lost 7 bases, and 17 bases lay between the germline ends. CDR1 DFQATT and CDR2 SNEGSKA come from the germline V gene (reference sequence). CDR3 protein: CSAIKASWENEQFF. As DNA, the CDR3 is TGCAGTGCTATCAAGGCTAGCTGGGAGAATGAGCAGTTCTTC.

This clonotype was seen at least ten times. The V gene is TRBV29-1, the J gene TRBJ2-1; D may be TRBD2 (5 bases). CDR1 SQVTM and CDR2 ANQGSEA come from the germline V gene. The CDR3 totals 11 residues. V was shortened by 4 bases and J by 8 bases, with 9 bases between the two germline ends. CDR3 nucleotides: TGCAGCGTTGCGGGGTACGATGAGCAGTTCTTC. This codes for CSVAGYDEQFF.

V gene TRBV6-1 combines with J gene TRBJ2-7; perhaps TRBD1 as D (6 bases). There are 16 residues in the CDR3. Germline loops: CDR1 MNHNS, CDR2 SASEGT. The V end lost 6 bases, the J end lost 3 bases, and 21 bases lay between the germline ends. The chain's CDR3 is CASRKGFGTRDYEQYF. The CDR3 DNA reads TGTGCCAGCAGAAAGGGGTTCGGGACAAGGGACTACGAGCAGTACTTC.

This clonotype was recorded many times. This sequence joins TRBV3-1 and TRBJ2-7; D gene uncertain. The CDR3 length is 14 residues. Deletions cut 1 base from V and 2 bases from J, with 9 bases between. CDR1 is LGHDT, CDR2 YNNKEL, per germline (reference sequence). This CDR3 reads CASSQAVGAYEQYF. CDR3 nucleotide sequence: TGTGCCAGCAGCCAAGCGGTCGGCGCCTACGAGCAGTACTTC.

This clonotype was observed many times. The chain uses TRBV12-3 or TRBV12-4 and TRBJ2-7, with D uncertain. With 5 bases removed from V and 3 bases from J, the gap between germline ends came to 14 bases. There are 14 residues in the CDR3. For the CDR3, the DNA is TGTGCCAGCAGTCCCCAGACCCCCCACTACGAGCAGTACTTC. It is translated as CASSPQTPHYEQYF.

This clonotype was recorded many times. This rearrangement joins TRBV11-2 to TRBJ2-3; the match to TRBD2 covers 7 bases. The V gene end was trimmed by 4 bases and the J gene end by 3 bases; junction bases not matched to a gene: 7. Germline V gene sequence: CDR1 SGHAT, CDR2 FQNNGV. This CDR3 is 15 amino acids long. This CDR3 is CASSSPAGVTDTQYF. DNA for the CDR3: TGTGCCAGCAGCTCCCCCGCGGGAGTAACAGATACGCAGTATTTT.

This clonotype was seen at least ten times. This chain joins TRBV5-1 and TRBJ2-1, with TRBD1 matching over 8 bases. The trim removed 5 bases at V and 9 bases at J, leaving 13 bases unmatched. CDR3 size: 15 residues. Germline values: CDR1 SGHRS, CDR2 YFSETQ. The CDR3 bases are TGCGCCAGCAGGGCAGGGGGCGCTGACGTAAGTGAGCAGTTCTTC. Its translation: CASRAGGADVSEQFF. Combining the CDR3 with reference TRBV5-1 and TRBJ2-1 gives the whole variable domain KAGVTQTPRYLIKTRGQQVTLSCSPISGHRSVSWYQQTPGQGLQFLFEYFSETQRNKGNFPGRFSGRQFSNSRSEMNVSTLELGDSALYLCASRAGGADVSEQFFGPGTRLTVL.

In its sample, this clonotype was seen many times. The chain has TRBV30 and TRBJ2-6; D ambiguous. This CDR3 is built from 13 residues. The germline CDR1 and CDR2 sequences are GTSNPN and SVGIG (reference sequence). Between the trimmed V and J ends, which lost 5 bases and 3 bases, there was a span of 8 bases. The CDR3 nucleotides are TGTGCCTGGGAGGTCGGTGGGGCCAACGTCCTGACTTTC. Its protein product is CAWEVGGANVLTF.

In this sample, this clonotype turned up many times. This chain uses TRBV11-3 with TRBJ2-3, with 9 bases aligning to TRBD1. This CDR3 comprises 16 residues. Germline CDR1 SGHNT, CDR2 YENEEA. Trimming took 5 bases from V and 6 from J; bases not matched to a gene: 12. CDR3 DNA: TGTGCCAGCAGCCAAGGAAGGACAGGGGTCATGGATACGCAGTATTTT. Encoded protein: CASSQGRTGVMDTQYF.

The table lists this clonotype with many counts. The chain links TRBV5-1 to TRBJ2-1; possible D gene TRBD1, 7 bases. The germline V gene encodes CDR1 SGHRS and CDR2 YFSETQ. The CDR3 covers 16 residues. Trimming took off 5 bases at V and 7 bases at J, with 22 bases between the two ends. CDR3 in amino acids: CASSYLTGDSGNEQFF. DNA for the CDR3: TGCGCCAGCAGTTACCTAACAGGGGACTCTGGGAATGAGCAGTTCTTC.

The rearrangement links TRBV20-1 to TRBJ2-7; D unresolved. The CDR3 is made up of 13 amino acids. The germline CDR1 and CDR2 sequences are DFQATT and SNEGSKA (reference sequence). The V end was cut by 5 bases, the J end by 0 bases, with 11 bases between. CDR3 in DNA: TGCAGTGCTCCTAGGCAGGTCTCCTACGAGCAGTACTTC. Translation gives CSAPRQVSYEQYF.

The sample holds a few counts of this clonotype. This chain links TRBV6-6 with TRBJ2-1, with D perhaps matching TRBD1 (6 bases). The V and J ends lost 2 bases and 4 bases respectively, with 12 bases between them. CDR3 length: 15 residues. In germline, CDR1 is MNHNY, CDR2 SVGAGI (reference sequence). The CDR3, as DNA: TGTGCCAGCAGTTACCTGGGACACGAATACAATGAGCAGTTCTTC. Residues: CASSYLGHEYNEQFF.

This clonotype was observed many times. The rearrangement uses TRBV9 and TRBJ2-5, with D hard to call. CDR1 is SGDLS and CDR2 is YYNGEE in the germline V gene. The CDR3 spans 13 residues. Trimming cost V 0 bases and J 5 bases, with 8 bases left between them. CDR3 sequence: CASSVGPSETQYF. CDR3 in DNA: TGTGCCAGCAGCGTAGGGCCATCGGAGACCCAGTACTTC.

This clonotype occurred many times. CDR3 DNA: TGTGCCAGCAGCCCAGCCAGCCAAGAGACCCAGTACTTC. Translating it yields CASSPASQETQYF. The chain is built from TRBV7-8 and TRBJ2-5; D is unresolved. The V and J ends lost 5 bases and 1 base respectively, with 8 bases between them. CDR3 size: 13 residues. Germline lookup yields CDR1 SGHVS and CDR2 FQNEAQ.

Details on this clonotype: Germline and junction disagree at one end, which may indicate a read error. The V and J genes are TRBV7-3 and TRBJ1-5; tentatively, D is TRBD1 (6 bases). This CDR3 is 13 amino acids long. Germline-derived CDR1 and CDR2 are SGHTA and FQGTGA. The CDR3 DNA reads TGTGTCAGCAGTCAAGGACAGAATCAGCCCCAGCATTTT. It codes for CVSSQGQNQPQHF.

Only a few counts were recorded for this clonotype. The rearrangement links TRBV18 to TRBJ1-2, with D maybe TRBD1 (5 bases). Germline CDR1 is KGHSH and CDR2 is LQKENI. The CDR3 extends over 13 amino acids. V lost 3 bases and J 7 bases, leaving 12 bases between the germline ends. CDR3 DNA sequence: TGTGCCAGCTCACCGGACATCGGTGGTGGCTACACCTTC. It translates to CASSPDIGGGYTF.

This clonotype was detected ten times or more. This chain uses TRBV5-1 with TRBJ2-3; 11 nucleotides match TRBD2. The V and J ends lost 0 bases and 4 bases, in that order; junction bases with no gene match: 7. CDR3 length: 17 amino acids. The germline CDR1 and CDR2 sequences are SGHRS and YFSETQ. In DNA form, the CDR3 reads TGCGCCAGCAGCTTGGCCTTTAGCGGGGGGGCCGCAGATACGCAGTATTTT. It is translated as CASSLAFSGGAADTQYF.

This clonotype was detected once. This sequence joins TRBV3-1 and TRBJ1-1; maybe TRBD1 (5 bases). The CDR3 totals 16 residues. The V end lost 4 bases, the J end lost 1 base, and 16 bases lay between the germline ends. The germline gives CDR1 LGHDT, CDR2 YNNKEL (reference sequence). Written as DNA, the CDR3 is TGTGCCAGCAGCCCTTCTTGGGGCCGAGGGAACACTGAAGCTTTCTTT. Translating it yields CASSPSWGRGNTEAFF.

In its sample, this clonotype was seen many times. The genes are TRBV9 and TRBJ1-4, with 7 bases identical to TRBD1. Germline CDR1 is SGDLS and CDR2 is YYNGEE. V lost 2 bases and J lost 3; bases outside the gene matches: 4. CDR3 length: 15 residues. CDR3 coding DNA: TGTGCCAGCAGCGTTGGGGACAGCCCTAATGAAAAACTGTTTTTT. This gives the protein CASSVGDSPNEKLFF. The full variable domain, in which reference TRBV9 and TRBJ1-4 provide the parts outside the CDR3, is DSGVTQTPKHLITATGQRVTLRCSPRSGDLSVYWYQQSLDQGLQFLIQYYNGEERAKGNILERFSAQQFPDLHSELNLSSLELGDSALYFCASSVGDSPNEKLFFGSGTQLSVL.

V usage is TRBV7-9 and J usage is TRBJ2-1; D remains unclear. Looked up from germline, CDR1 is SEHNR and CDR2 is FQNEAQ (reference sequence). Trimming cost V 2 bases and J 2 bases, with 13 bases left between them. This CDR3 has 16 residues. As DNA, the CDR3 is TGTGCCAGCAGCTTAAGGGCGTGGGTTCCCTACAATGAGCAGTTCTTC. Translated, it gives CASSLRAWVPYNEQFF. The full variable domain, completed using reference TRBV7-9 and TRBJ2-1, is DTGVSQNPRHKITKRGQNVTFRCDPISEHNRLYWYRQTLGQGPEFLTYFQNEAQLEKSRLLSDRFSAERPKGSFSTLEIQRTEQGDSAMYLCASSLRAWVPYNEQFFGPGTRLTVL.

This clonotype has a count of ten or more. The chain employs TRBV5-1 and TRBJ2-5, with no clear D. There are 14 residues in the CDR3. Trimming pared 0 bases from V and 5 bases from J, leaving 11 bases between. Per germline, CDR1 SGHRS and CDR2 YFSETQ. The DNA of the CDR3 is TGCGCCAGCAGCTTGGGACCTCATGCGGAGACCCAGTACTTC. Amino acids: CASSLGPHAETQYF.

This clonotype was counted ten times or more. This chain links TRBV12-3 or TRBV12-4 with TRBJ1-1; TRBD1 is a possible D gene (6 bases). CDR3 length: 14 amino acids. The V gene lost 5 bases and the J gene lost 1 base, with 11 bases spanning the gap. CDR3 protein: CASSRTDKNTEAFF. In nucleotides, the CDR3 is TGTGCCAGCAGTCGGACAGACAAGAACACTGAAGCTTTCTTT.

In its sample, this clonotype is medium-sized. The CDR3 sequence: CASSSADYNEQFF. In nucleotides, the CDR3 is TGCGCCAGCAGCTCCGCAGATTACAATGAGCAGTTCTTC. The V gene is TRBV5-1, the J gene TRBJ2-1; D remains unclear. The V end lost 3 bases, the J end lost 4 bases, and 8 bases lay between the germline ends. Per the germline V gene, CDR1 is SGHRS and CDR2 is YFSETQ. This CDR3 contains 13 residues.

In its sample, this clonotype is medium-sized. J is TRBJ2-3 and V is TRBV7-3; D ambiguous. The CDR3 is 14 amino acids. The germline gives CDR1 SGHTA, CDR2 FQGTGA. Deletions cut 1 base from V and 0 bases from J, with 5 bases between. CDR3 amino acids: CASSLSGSTDTQYF. The CDR3 nucleotides are TGTGCCAGCAGCTTAAGCGGTAGCACAGATACGCAGTATTTT.

This clonotype was seen repeatedly, ten times or more. This chain connects TRBV20-1 to TRBJ2-7; 11 nucleotides line up with TRBD2. This CDR3 is 13 amino acids long. The ends lost 3 bases at V and 5 bases at J; junction bases unmatched: 3. Per germline, CDR1 DFQATT and CDR2 SNEGSKA (reference sequence). The DNA of the CDR3 is TGCAGTGCTAGCTCTAGCGGGAGGAACGAGCAGTACTTC. Protein: CSASSSGRNEQYF.

This clonotype was seen many times. The CDR3 coding sequence is TGCGCCAGCAGCTTGTCAGGGGGCTTGACTGAAGCTTTCTTT. Translated, it gives CASSLSGGLTEAFF. V is TRBV5-1 and J is TRBJ1-1, with TRBD1 matching over 8 bases. The junction had 4 bases not matched to a gene; V was cut back by 1 base and J by 5 bases. CDR3 length: 14 amino acids. CDR1 is SGHRS and CDR2 is YFSETQ in the germline V gene. The full variable domain, with the rest looked up from reference TRBV5-1 and TRBJ1-1, is KAGVTQTPRYLIKTRGQQVTLSCSPISGHRSVSWYQQTPGQGLQFLFEYFSETQRNKGNFPGRFSGRQFSNSRSEMNVSTLELGDSALYLCASSLSGGLTEAFFGQGTRLTVV.

This clonotype has a count of ten or more. The chain recombines TRBV7-9 with TRBJ1-1; D not resolved. Germline CDR1 and CDR2: SEHNR and FQNEAQ (reference sequence). The CDR3 runs 16 residues. V dropped 5 bases and J dropped 1 base, with 17 bases sitting between them. This CDR3 reads CASSPQEGIRNTEAFF. The CDR3 nucleotides read TGTGCCAGCAGCCCCCAAGAGGGAATACGGAACACTGAAGCTTTCTTT.